What follows are 22 T cell receptor beta chains derived from one specimen sequenced in a study of early T cells in non-severe SARS-CoV-2 infection. TCRdb ran MiXCR on the 5' RACE reads and lists one entry per CDR3 protein. This sample carries fewer than 60,000 distinct CDR3 sequences, over 3.5% of them seen once, and the ten largest clones take 5% to 6.5%. Sequencing was done on a sample of whole blood. The receptors were sampled from an adult who was a healthcare worker with PCR-confirmed SARS-CoV-2 infection or an uninfected control (not recorded which).

In this sample, this clonotype turned up a few times. The chain couples TRBV19 to TRBJ2-3; 7 positions agree with TRBD1. Germline-derived CDR1 and CDR2 are LNHDA and SQIVND (reference sequence). With 4 bases clipped from V and 2 bases from J, the junction kept 6 bases outside the gene matches. The CDR3 length is 15 residues. CDR3 loop: CASSTRDSTTDTQYF. CDR3 coding DNA: TGTGCCAGTAGTACCCGGGACAGCACCACAGATACGCAGTATTTT.

This clonotype was recorded at least ten times. CDR3 amino acids: CASSPETVMNTEAFF. DNA for the CDR3: TGCGCCAGCAGCCCTGAGACGGTTATGAACACTGAAGCTTTCTTT. The V and J genes are TRBV5-1 and TRBJ1-1; D ambiguous. The V end lost 4 bases, the J end lost 0 bases, and 13 bases lay between the germline ends. The CDR3 length is 15 residues. The germline gives CDR1 SGHRS, CDR2 YFSETQ. The entire variable domain, with the rest obtained from reference TRBV5-1 and TRBJ1-1, is as follows: KAGVTQTPRYLIKTRGQQVTLSCSPISGHRSVSWYQQTPGQGLQFLFEYFSETQRNKGNFPGRFSGRQFSNSRSEMNVSTLELGDSALYLCASSPETVMNTEAFFGQGTRLTVV.

The chain joins TRBV20-1 to TRBJ2-7; 11 bases are shared with TRBD1. CDR3 length equals 15 residues. The germline gives CDR1 DFQATT, CDR2 SNEGSKA (reference sequence). J was trimmed by 3 bases and V by 0 bases; bases with no gene match: 4. CDR3 loop: CSARDSGTGGYEQYF. The DNA for the CDR3 is TGCAGTGCTAGAGATTCCGGGACAGGGGGCTACGAGCAGTACTTC.

Many counts were recorded for this clonotype. CDR3 sequence (DNA): TGTGCCAGCAGCCCAAGCCGGAATAATGAAAAACTGTTTTTT. Its translation: CASSPSRNNEKLFF. The chain has TRBV7-2 and TRBJ1-4; D gene uncertain. The CDR3 totals 14 residues. Trimming removed 5 bases at V and 4 bases at J, with 11 bases between. Germline assignment: CDR1 SGHTA and CDR2 FQGNSA.

This clonotype was observed a single time. The chain links TRBV7-2 to TRBJ2-3, with a possible D match to TRBD1 (5 bases). Germline V gene lookup returns CDR1 SGHTA and CDR2 FQGNSA. This CDR3 is 13 amino acids long. V lost 4 bases to trimming and J lost 6 bases, with 11 bases between them. The CDR3 sequence: CASSWGFRDTQYF. CDR3 nucleotide sequence: TGTGCCAGCAGCTGGGGCTTTAGGGATACGCAGTATTTT.

This clonotype has ten or more counts. The V and J genes are TRBV7-3 and TRBJ1-5, with TRBD1 as a possible D gene (5 bases). V was clipped by 6 bases and J by 3 bases, with 12 bases between them. Germline-derived CDR1 and CDR2 are SGHTA and FQGTGA. The CDR3 is 14 residues long. The CDR3 DNA is TGTGCCAGCAGACGGGGACTACCCAATCAGCCCCAGCATTTT. As protein: CASRRGLPNQPQHF.

This clonotype was seen repeatedly, ten times or more. The CDR3 bases are TGCGCCAGCAGCTTGTCCCCGAGCTCCTACAATGAGCAGTTCTTC. It translates to CASSLSPSSYNEQFF. This rearrangement joins TRBV5-1 to TRBJ2-1; D remains unclear. The CDR3 sequence is 15 residues long. V was cut by 1 base and J by 0 bases, with 8 bases left in between. CDR1 is SGHRS, CDR2 YFSETQ, per germline.

This clonotype was counted many times. The rearrangement joins TRBV24-1 to TRBJ2-7; 12 nucleotides line up with TRBD2. Per the germline V gene, CDR1 is KGHDR and CDR2 is SFDVKD. Germline trimming cut 3 bases from V and 7 bases from J; bases unmatched to any gene: 9. The length of the CDR3 is 16 residues. The CDR3 loop reads CATSDGRLAGEEEQYF. CDR3 DNA: TGTGCCACCAGTGATGGACGACTAGCGGGAGAAGAAGAGCAGTACTTC.

As to this clonotype: Being one base from a much bigger clone, this may be a read error. V is TRBV5-8 and J is TRBJ2-4; TRBD1 is a possible D gene (6 bases). The CDR3 extends over 14 amino acids. V was clipped by 2 bases and J by 12 bases, with 18 bases between them. Germline V gene data show CDR1 as SGHTS and CDR2 as YDEGEE. CDR3 sequence reads: CASSFVDLGDNQYF. In nucleotides, the CDR3 is TGTGCCAGCAGCTTTGTGGACCTGGGGGACAATCAGTACTTC.

In its sample, this clonotype was seen many times. The chain combines TRBV7-9 with TRBJ2-1, with 11 bases lining up with TRBD2. CDR1 SEHNR and CDR2 FQNEAQ come from the germline V gene (reference sequence). The CDR3 covers 19 residues. With 2 bases clipped from V and 0 bases from J, the junction kept 9 bases outside the gene matches. The CDR3 loop reads CASSLPGTSGPSSYNEQFF. As DNA, the CDR3 is TGTGCCAGCAGCTTACCCGGGACTAGCGGACCGAGCTCCTACAATGAGCAGTTCTTC.

In its sample, this clonotype was seen a few times. As DNA, the CDR3 is TGTGCCAGCAGCCAAGATCAGGGGCTGACCCAGTACTTC. Protein sequence: CASSQDQGLTQYF. The J gene is TRBJ2-5, the V gene TRBV14; possibly TRBD1 for D (6 bases). Trimming left V 0 bases short and J 7 bases short, with 9 bases between. The CDR3 runs 13 residues. Germline loops: CDR1 SGHDN, CDR2 FVKESK.

In its sample, this clonotype was seen many times. The V gene is TRBV11-2, the J gene TRBJ2-1; D perhaps matches TRBD2 (5 bases). V lost 2 bases, J lost 1 base, and 9 bases lay in between. From germline, CDR1 is SGHAT and CDR2 FQNNGV. The CDR3 has 15 amino acids. The CDR3 sequence is CASSLLRGSYNEQFF. As DNA, the CDR3 is TGTGCCAGCAGCTTACTTCGGGGTTCCTACAATGAGCAGTTCTTC. Combining the CDR3 with reference TRBV11-2 and TRBJ2-1 gives the whole variable domain EAGVAQSPRYKIIEKRQSVAFWCNPISGHATLYWYQQILGQGPKLLIQFQNNGVVDDSQLPKDRFSAERLKGVDSTLKIQPAKLEDSAVYLCASSLLRGSYNEQFFGPGTRLTVL.

This clonotype was seen a few times. The gene calls are TRBV11-3 and TRBJ2-1, with 11 bases lining up with TRBD2. The CDR3 is made up of 16 amino acids. From germline, CDR1 is SGHNT and CDR2 YENEEA. V lost 4 bases and J lost 7; bases outside the gene matches: 9. CDR3 amino acids: CASSSTSGASMNEQFF. The CDR3 DNA reads as TGTGCCAGCAGCTCGACTAGCGGGGCGTCGATGAATGAGCAGTTCTTC.

This clonotype was counted between two and nine times. The CDR3 region is CASSYSMRGSEQYF. The CDR3 bases are TGTGCCAGCAGTTACTCGATGCGCGGCTCCGAGCAGTACTTC. This chain joins TRBV6-5 and TRBJ2-7; no clear D gene. V lost 0 bases to trimming and J lost 6 bases, with 12 bases between them. Germline V gives CDR1 MNHEY, CDR2 SVGAGI. This CDR3 region has 14 residues.

This clonotype came up many times. This rearrangement joins TRBV20-1 to TRBJ2-5; D call uncertain. In germline, CDR1 is DFQATT, CDR2 SNEGSKA (reference sequence). The CDR3 contains 13 residues. Trimming cost V 1 base and J 4 bases, with 10 bases left between them. The CDR3 coding sequence is TGCAGTGCTAGAGTACCTAACGGAGAGACCCAGTACTTC. Protein sequence: CSARVPNGETQYF.

This clonotype was observed at least ten times. This sequence joins TRBV24-1 and TRBJ1-5; D uncertain. The CDR3 extends over 13 amino acids. The germline gives CDR1 KGHDR, CDR2 SFDVKD. V was trimmed by 4 bases and J by 2 bases, leaving 5 bases between them. The DNA of the CDR3 is TGTGCCACCAGTGAGGATGGCAATCAGCCCCAGCATTTT. Its protein product is CATSEDGNQPQHF.

In its sample, this clonotype was seen many times. The chain employs TRBV29-1 and TRBJ2-5; TRBD1 aligns across 8 bases. This CDR3 has 13 amino acids. Losses at the gene ends were 6 bases for V and 5 bases for J; bases not matched to a gene: 8. Germline assignment: CDR1 SQVTM and CDR2 ANQGSEA. This chain's CDR3 is CSVAQGDRETQYF. The CDR3 nucleotides are TGCAGCGTGGCACAGGGGGACCGGGAGACCCAGTACTTC.

This clonotype was recorded a few times. V is TRBV6-6 and J is TRBJ2-1; TRBD2 matches at 8 bases. Germline V CDR1 and CDR2: MNHNY, SVGAGI (reference sequence). The V segment lost 7 bases and the J segment 4 bases; nucleotides outside the gene matches: 9. The CDR3 runs 15 residues. CDR3 sequence reads: CASILKRGSYNEQFF. For the CDR3, the DNA is TGTGCCAGCATACTTAAGCGGGGGTCTTACAATGAGCAGTTCTTC.

This clonotype was seen ten or more times. The chain links TRBV10-3 to TRBJ2-1; TRBD2 agrees at 8 bases. The CDR3 spans 13 residues. Trimming at V came to 1 base and at J to 10 bases, leaving 3 bases not matched to a gene. The germline V gene encodes CDR1 ENHRY and CDR2 SYGVKD. The CDR3 DNA reads as TGTGCCATCAGTGAGTATGAGCGGGAGGAGCAGTTCTTC. Translating gives CAISEYEREEQFF.

In this sample, this clonotype turned up many times. This sequence joins TRBV29-1 and TRBJ2-3; 8 bases are a match to TRBD1. Germline assignment: CDR1 SQVTM and CDR2 ANQGSEA. The CDR3 is 14 amino acids. J gave up 2 bases and V 4 bases, and 5 bases lay outside the gene matches. Written as DNA, the CDR3 is TGCAGCGTTGGGGGGACAGGTATCACAGATACGCAGTATTTT. Protein: CSVGGTGITDTQYF.

This clonotype was detected many times. The chain is built from TRBV7-6 and TRBJ2-7; 8 bases are a match to TRBD2. This CDR3 is built from 15 residues. Germline V gene lookup returns CDR1 SGHVS and CDR2 FNYEAQ. With V trimmed by 1 base and J by 4 bases, 6 bases remained unmatched. The CDR3 nucleotides read TGTGCCAGCAGCTTAGAAGCGGGAGAGGGATACGAGCAGTACTTC. Translating it yields CASSLEAGEGYEQYF.

This clonotype is categorized as medium-sized. The chain combines TRBV12-3 or TRBV12-4 with TRBJ2-7; a weak D match, TRBD1 (6 bases). Trimming left V 3 bases short and J 4 bases short, with 10 bases between. The CDR3 has 13 residues. The CDR3 DNA reads as TGTGCCAGCAGTTTGAACAGGGTTTACGAGCAGTACTTC. Its translation: CASSLNRVYEQYF.